The TCR beta chain described here comes from a study of T cells after yellow fever vaccination. The CDR3 consists of 15 residues. Germline lookup yields CDR1 SGHNT and CDR2 YYREEE (reference sequence). V was clipped by 4 bases and J by 0 bases, with 13 bases between them. This clonotype came up many times. Its cognate antigen is unknown. Study-wide results and caveats: Booster sampling recovered most clones from primary vaccination (nearly 98% CD4, over 75% CD8). Clonotypes appearing in both CD4 and CD8 compartments existed, and their share was small. Repertoires obtained by FACS sorting could include abundant clonotypes that entered as contaminants from the bulk population.

It was through 5'RACE template switching that TCR cDNA was made, with a universal primer site and UMIs added. TCRdb called the 5' RACE reads again in MiXCR, with one record for every CDR3 protein. The table records about 200,000 distinct CDR3 sequences, about 3% of them present only once. The specimen comprised CD4+ T cells sorted from PBMCs, sampled 10 days after the yellow fever booster vaccination. The chain recombines TRBV5-4 with TRBJ1-1; D is perhaps TRBD1 (6 bases). This receptor was identified in a man aged 18-30 years who received the YFV17D yellow fever vaccine. The CDR3 here is CASSPRTAVNTEAFF. The CDR3 nucleotides are TGTGCCAGCAGCCCTAGGACAGCTGTGAACACTGAAGCTTTCTTT.